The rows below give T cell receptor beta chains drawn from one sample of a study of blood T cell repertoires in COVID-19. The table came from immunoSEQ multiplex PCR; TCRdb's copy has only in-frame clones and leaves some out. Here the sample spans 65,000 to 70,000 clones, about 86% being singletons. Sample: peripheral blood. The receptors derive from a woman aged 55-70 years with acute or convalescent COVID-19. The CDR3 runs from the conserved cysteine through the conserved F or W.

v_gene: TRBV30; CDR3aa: CAWSPTASPLHF
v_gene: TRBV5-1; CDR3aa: CASSLMGEGSGYTF
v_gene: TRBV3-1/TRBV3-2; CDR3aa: CASSQELGGHLNTEAFF
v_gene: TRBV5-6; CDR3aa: CASSPRGQGVYGYTF
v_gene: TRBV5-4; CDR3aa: CASSPGQPLRDTQYF
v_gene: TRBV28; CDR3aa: CASSSRQGHTSPLHF
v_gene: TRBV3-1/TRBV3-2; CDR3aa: CASSQGASGRTGELFF
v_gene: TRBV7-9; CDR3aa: CASSLDQDTEAFF
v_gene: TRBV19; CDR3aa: CASSISRQLSTDTQYF
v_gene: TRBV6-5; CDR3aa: CASSYGRQAMGYGYTF
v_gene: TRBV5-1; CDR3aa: CASSLGGRFVNTEAFF
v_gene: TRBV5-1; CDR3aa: CASTLAGADTQYF
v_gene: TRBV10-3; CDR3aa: CAISEGLAGTYEQYF
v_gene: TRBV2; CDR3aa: CASTRDKGTEAFF
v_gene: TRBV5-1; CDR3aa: CASSPLPSQPQHF
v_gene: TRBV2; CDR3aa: CASSETRTSGSNEQYF
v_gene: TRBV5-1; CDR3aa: CASSSGTSGRSYEQYF
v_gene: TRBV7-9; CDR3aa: CASSLRSGTDTQYF
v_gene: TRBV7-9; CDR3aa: CASSLDYNTIYF
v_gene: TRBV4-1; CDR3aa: CASSQVGGNLFF
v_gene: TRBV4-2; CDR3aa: CASSQDAQGSNYGYTF
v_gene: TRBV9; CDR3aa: CATLPEGMLALGSYTF